This TCR beta chain was documented in a study of T cell responses to AZD1222 COVID-19 vaccine. Study in general: Some second doses came at about 4 weeks and others at about 12 weeks; these were pooled. Notes on the study in general: Of spike-specific TCRs, nearly half reportedly target regions left unmutated in variants. Donors skewed white British and female; clonal diversity was possibly underestimated. The repertoires were collected only after the peak T cell response.

Profiling relied on immunoSEQ multiplex PCR, and the TCRdb table lists in-frame clones only, not all of them. In the table there are around 84,000 clones, 88% of which are singletons. The germline V gene has CDR1 MDHEN and CDR2 SYDVKM. The CDR3 is 17 residues long. Losses at the gene ends were 3 bases for V and 10 bases for J; bases not matched to a gene: 18. To note about this clone: Its antigen is unknown.

The receptor was isolated from an adult in good health. Sequencing used peripheral blood, obtained on day 0 of AZD1222 vaccination. The chain recombines TRBV28 with TRBJ2-1; 7 bases are shared with TRBD2. The CDR3 loop reads CASSLLSSRIGEGEQFF. The CDR3 region has the DNA TGTGCCAGCAGTTTGTTATCTTCAAGGATTGGGGAGGGGGAGCAGTTCTTC. The variable domain in full, with the rest retrieved from reference TRBV28 and TRBJ2-1, is DVKVTQSSRYLVKRTGEKVFLECVQDMDHENMFWYRQDPGLGLRLIYFSYDVKMKEKGDIPEGYSVSREKKERFSLILESASTNQTSMYLCASSLLSSRIGEGEQFFGPGTRLTVL.